The 9 T cell receptor beta chains given below trace back to one sample, sequenced in a study of T cells in narcolepsy (dated by TCRdb to 2016 to 2018). Preparation of the library involved the immunoSEQ multiplex PCR assay. TCRdb mirrors the immuneACCESS table, restricted to in-frame sequences. Some clones are absent from its copies; in checked studies, under half trace to an unresolved V gene, and the reason for the others is unknown. The sample table lists 9,500 to 14,000 clones, approximately 94% of them with a count of one. The ten largest clones capture around 1.1% of the sample. The specimen sequenced was CD45RA- memory CD4+ T cells from PBMCs. The cell subset or site tag for this specimen amounts to: memory T cells sorted ex vivo from peripheral blood. The receptors originated from a human donor with narcolepsy.

The chain combines TRBV19 with TRBJ2-5; 7 positions match TRBD2. CDR1 is LNHDA and CDR2 is SQIVND in the germline V gene (reference sequence). CDR3 size: 17 residues. V was clipped by 7 bases and J by 2 bases; unmatched bases: 16. The CDR3 spells CASTPRRVAGSQETQYF. DNA of the CDR3: TGTGCCAGTACCCCCCGGAGAGTAGCGGGCTCTCAAGAGACCCAGTACTTC.

On this clone: A junction end diverges from the germline sequence, so it may reflect a read error. Other DNA sequences from this sample encode an identical CDR3 as well. The chain combines TRBV11-2 with TRBJ2-1; no clear D. The CDR3 totals 12 residues. Germline-derived CDR1 and CDR2 are SGHAT and FQNNGV. CDR3 sequence (DNA): TGTGCTAGCAGCTTAGATCAATATGAGCAGTTCTTC. This sequence encodes CASSLDQYEQFF.

The rearrangement links TRBV25-1 to TRBJ1-5; unclear D gene. Per the germline V gene, CDR1 is MGHDK and CDR2 is SYGVNS. V lost 1 base and J 9 bases, leaving 7 bases between the germline ends. The CDR3 spans 12 residues. CDR3 sequence: CASSELGWPQHF. In nucleotides, the CDR3 is TGTGCCAGCAGTGAATTGGGATGGCCCCAGCATTTT.

This chain connects TRBV11-3 to TRBJ2-7; TRBD1 matches 7 bases. Germline CDR1 is SGHNT and CDR2 is YENEEA. The CDR3 is 13 residues long. The J segment lost 3 bases and the V segment lost 8 bases, leaving 7 bases of the junction unmatched. CDR3 bases: TGTGCCAGCCGACAGGGATGGGACTACGAGCAGTACTTC. It is translated as CASRQGWDYEQYF.

CDR3 nucleotide sequence: TGTGCCAGCAGCCCCCGCTCGGGGTCCAATGAGCAGTTCTTC. Its protein is CASSPRSGSNEQFF. The chain carries TRBV7-2 and TRBJ2-1, with D possibly being TRBD2 (5 bases). Germline V gives CDR1 SGHTA, CDR2 FQGNSA. The length of the CDR3 is 14 residues. Trimming took 5 bases from V and 6 from J, leaving 14 bases between them.

The gene calls are TRBV25-1 and TRBJ1-5; 9 bases are a match to TRBD1. V was clipped by 1 base and J by 4 bases; unmatched bases: 2. The CDR3 covers 15 residues. The germline gives CDR1 MGHDK, CDR2 SYGVNS. For the CDR3, the DNA is TGTGCCAGCAGTGAATGGGGGACAGGGAATCAGCCCCAGCATTTT. Its protein product is CASSEWGTGNQPQHF.

The chain recombines TRBV11-2 with TRBJ1-4, with D unclear. V shed 2 bases and J shed 7 bases, with 5 bases lying between them. The CDR3 is 12 residues long. Germline V gene sequence: CDR1 SGHAT, CDR2 FQNNGV. CDR3 in amino acids: CASSLLGEKLFF. CDR3 DNA sequence: TGTGCCAGCAGCTTACTTGGTGAAAAACTGTTTTTT.

The gene calls are TRBV7-9 and TRBJ1-4; 8 positions agree with TRBD1. Germline V gene sequence: CDR1 SEHNR, CDR2 FQNEAQ (reference sequence). The CDR3 runs 15 residues. With 2 bases clipped from V and 7 bases from J, the junction kept 6 bases outside the gene matches. CDR3 coding DNA: TGTGCCAGCAGCTTAAACAGGGGGGGAAGTGAAAAACTGTTTTTT. The encoded protein is CASSLNRGGSEKLFF.

The chain has TRBV27 and TRBJ1-6; 8 nucleotides agree with TRBD1. V lost 3 bases to trimming and J lost 8 bases; unmatched junction nucleotides: 0. Germline V gene data show CDR1 as MNHEY and CDR2 as SMNVEV (reference sequence). This CDR3 contains 13 residues. CDR3 sequence (DNA): TGTGCCAGCAGTTTGACAGGGGATTCACCCCTCCACTTT. Amino acid sequence: CASSLTGDSPLHF.